Below, 26 T cell receptor beta chains from the same sample are listed, as sequenced in a study of TIL therapy for anti-PD-1-resistant metastatic lung cancer. The libraries were made with immunoSEQ v3. Assay used: immunoSEQ multiplex PCR; TCRdb lists only in-frame clones, some missing. The data hold about 49,000 clones, with 70% to 80% observed a single time. Time point meaning: pre-treatment sample, taken before nivolumab and TIL therapy. The source was blood, collected at baseline. Every receptor here comes from a man between 65 and 80 years old with non-small cell lung cancer.

The chain couples TRBV7-2 to TRBJ2-5, with TRBD1 identical over 9 bases. The CDR3 has 16 residues. CDR1 SGHTA and CDR2 FQGNSA come from the germline V gene. Trimming removed 1 base from V and 2 bases from J; junction bases left unmatched: 5. The DNA for the CDR3 is TGTGCCAGCAGCTTAGGACAGGGGGGCGTGCAAGAGACCCAGTACTTC. Protein product: CASSLGQGGVQETQYF.

This clone was seen more than once but under ten times. V usage is TRBV9 and J usage is TRBJ1-2; no firm D call. The CDR3 length is 14 residues. Germline CDR1 reads SGDLS; CDR2 reads YYNGEE. Trimming stripped 0 bases from V and 5 bases from J, with 11 bases between. CDR3 sequence (DNA): TGTGCCAGCAGCGTAGGAGAGGGAAGGTATGGCTACACCTTC. Its protein is CASSVGEGRYGYTF.

Here the CDR3 reads CASQRGVEQETQYF. CDR3 nucleotides: TGTGCCAGTCAAAGAGGGGTTGAACAAGAGACCCAGTACTTC. The rearrangement links TRBV6-1 to TRBJ2-5; perhaps D is TRBD1 or TRBD2 (5 bases each). The germline V gene encodes CDR1 MNHNS and CDR2 SASEGT. V was trimmed by 9 bases and J by 2 bases, leaving 16 bases between them. The CDR3 has 14 amino acids.

The chain couples TRBV6-1 to TRBJ1-3; D remains ambiguous. The V end lost 8 bases, the J end lost 0 bases, and 14 bases lay between the germline ends. The CDR3 length is 15 residues. Germline V gene sequence: CDR1 MNHNS, CDR2 SASEGT. Here the CDR3 DNA reads TGTGCCAGCGATAACAGCCAACTCTCTGGAAACACCATATATTTT. Its translation: CASDNSQLSGNTIYF.

V usage is TRBV5-5 and J usage is TRBJ1-5; no reliable D call. Per germline, CDR1 SGHKS and CDR2 YYEKEE (reference sequence). The CDR3 loop spans 15 amino acids. V lost 0 bases to trimming and J lost 0 bases, with 7 bases between them. As DNA, the CDR3 is TGTGCCAGCAGCTTGGACGATCTTAGCAATCAGCCCCAGCATTTT. Amino acids: CASSLDDLSNQPQHF.

This chain uses TRBV2 with TRBJ1-6, with D possibly matching TRBD1 (6 bases). The V gene lost 3 bases and the J gene lost 7 bases, with 16 bases spanning the gap. The germline CDR1 and CDR2 sequences are SNHLY and FYNNEI. This CDR3 has 16 amino acids. The CDR3 sequence: CASSEPTGTVNSPLHF. The CDR3 nucleotides are TGTGCCAGCAGTGAGCCGACAGGTACCGTCAATTCACCCCTCCACTTT.

Only one count was recorded for this clone. The genes are TRBV29-1 and TRBJ2-7, with 8 bases that match TRBD2. The CDR3 contains 12 residues. Germline CDR1 is SQVTM and CDR2 is ANQGSEA. V lost 8 bases to trimming and J lost 2 bases; unmatched junction nucleotides: 5. CDR3 residues: CSFLAGTYEQYF. In DNA form, the CDR3 reads TGCAGCTTCTTAGCGGGAACCTACGAGCAGTACTTC.

This chain uses TRBV6-4 with TRBJ2-2, with 10 bases aligning to TRBD2. The V gene end was trimmed by 5 bases and the J gene end by 4 bases; junction bases not matched to a gene: 7. The germline V gene has CDR1 MRHNA and CDR2 SNTAGT. The CDR3 has 16 amino acids. This CDR3 reads CASSTLAGVGTGELFF. CDR3 bases: TGTGCCAGCAGTACGCTAGCGGGAGTCGGCACCGGGGAGCTGTTTTTT.

The chain is built from TRBV9 and TRBJ2-1; D uncertain. The germline CDR1 and CDR2 sequences are SGDLS and YYNGEE. Trimming removed 6 bases at V and 3 bases at J, with 19 bases between. CDR3 length equals 16 residues. The DNA of the CDR3 is TGTGCCAGCACCGCGCAACGCCGCGGCAGCTACAATGAGCAGTTCTTC. It translates to CASTAQRRGSYNEQFF.

This clone was recorded a few times. This chain connects TRBV7-2 to TRBJ2-3, with TRBD2 matching over 10 bases. The CDR3 is 16 residues long. Losses at the gene ends were 5 bases for V and 6 bases for J; bases not matched to a gene: 11. The germline CDR1 and CDR2 sequences are SGHTA and FQGNSA. The CDR3 DNA follows: TGTGCCAGCAGCCAGCGGCCAGCGGGAGGGGACGATACGCAGTATTTT. This codes for CASSQRPAGGDDTQYF.

This clone was counted a single time. The chain uses TRBV27 and TRBJ2-5, with 11 bases that match TRBD2. In germline, CDR1 is MNHEY, CDR2 SMNVEV (reference sequence). The ends lost 0 bases at V and 6 bases at J; junction bases unmatched: 12. The CDR3 sequence is 18 residues long. CDR3 DNA sequence: TGTGCCAGCAGTTTATCCGGGACTAGCGGCTCGGGGGGAAAGACCCAGTACTTC. Protein: CASSLSGTSGSGGKTQYF.

V gene TRBV5-1 combines with J gene TRBJ2-1, with 10 bases lining up with TRBD1. The CDR3 is 15 residues long. Trimming removed 1 base from V and 9 bases from J; junction bases left unmatched: 7. Germline V CDR1 and CDR2: SGHRS, YFSETQ. This chain's CDR3 is CASSLWDRGQGEQFF. The CDR3 DNA reads as TGCGCCAGCAGCTTGTGGGACAGGGGTCAAGGTGAGCAGTTCTTC.

The gene calls are TRBV5-1 and TRBJ2-2; TRBD2 aligns across 8 bases. The V gene's germline CDR1 is SGHRS and CDR2 YFSETQ. The CDR3 totals 15 residues. Trimming cost V 4 bases and J 5 bases; bases outside gene matches: 7. The CDR3 region has the DNA TGCGCCAGCAGCACCGAGGTAGCGGGAACCGGGGAGCTGTTTTTT. Translating it yields CASSTEVAGTGELFF.

The chain carries TRBV6-6 and TRBJ2-2, with a weak D call TRBD1 (5 bases). Germline CDR1 MNHNY, CDR2 SVGAGI (reference sequence). Trimming removed 2 bases at V and 3 bases at J, with 10 bases between. CDR3 length: 15 residues. CDR3 in DNA: TGTGCCAGCAGTTACAGGGGAAAGGACACCGGGGAGCTGTTTTTT. Translation: CASSYRGKDTGELFF.

V usage is TRBV5-1 and J usage is TRBJ2-6; D is unclear. V dropped 0 bases and J dropped 0 bases, with 1 base sitting between them. This CDR3 spans 14 amino acids. The germline V gene has CDR1 SGHRS and CDR2 YFSETQ. CDR3 region: CASSLDSGANVLTF. CDR3 DNA sequence: TGCGCCAGCAGCTTGGACTCTGGGGCCAACGTCCTGACTTTC.

Only a few counts were recorded for this clone. This sequence joins TRBV5-1 and TRBJ2-3; D not resolved. Germline loops: CDR1 SGHRS, CDR2 YFSETQ. V was trimmed by 2 bases and J by 0 bases, leaving 7 bases between them. The CDR3 is 14 amino acids. The CDR3 DNA is TGCGCCAGCAGCTTTACGGAAAGCACAGATACGCAGTATTTT. This encodes CASSFTESTDTQYF.

The V and J genes are TRBV25-1 and TRBJ2-1; D is perhaps TRBD2 (5 bases). Trimming left V 5 bases short and J 7 bases short, with 12 bases between. Germline lookup yields CDR1 MGHDK and CDR2 SYGVNS. This CDR3 has 13 amino acids. For the CDR3, the DNA is TGTGCCAGCAGTCCCTCGGGGAGAAATGAGCAGTTCTTC. It codes for CASSPSGRNEQFF.

There are a few counts of this clone. The rearrangement links TRBV25-1 to TRBJ1-5; 7 bases fit TRBD1. V shed 1 base and J 6 bases; nucleotides not matched to a gene: 3. The CDR3 sequence is 14 residues long. Germline-derived CDR1 and CDR2 are MGHDK and SYGVNS. CDR3 DNA sequence: TGTGCCAGCAGTGAATCGACAGGGCTTCAGCCCCAGCATTTT. Translation gives CASSESTGLQPQHF. Variable domain in full (rest from reference TRBV25-1 and TRBJ1-5): EADIYQTPRYLVIGTGKKITLECSQTMGHDKMYWYQQDPGMELHLIHYSYGVNSTEKGDLSSESTVSRIRTEHFPLTLESARPSHTSQYLCASSESTGLQPQHFGDGTRLSIL.

The chain links TRBV27 to TRBJ1-4; 8 positions agree with TRBD1. The CDR3 runs to 14 residues. Trimming took 3 bases from V and 8 from J; bases not matched to a gene: 5. Per the germline V gene, CDR1 is MNHEY and CDR2 is SMNVEV (reference sequence). As DNA, the CDR3 is TGTGCCAGCAGTTTGGGAGGGACAGGAGAAAAACTGTTTTTT. Its protein is CASSLGGTGEKLFF.

J is TRBJ2-7 and V is TRBV7-2; D remains ambiguous. Per germline, CDR1 SGHTA and CDR2 FQGNSA. V was clipped by 0 bases and J by 2 bases, with 11 bases between them. CDR3 size: 15 residues. The CDR3 region is CASSLARQSPYEQYF. DNA for the CDR3: TGTGCCAGCAGCTTAGCTCGGCAGTCCCCCTACGAGCAGTACTTC.

This chain joins TRBV18 and TRBJ2-7; 11 positions match TRBD2. Trimming cost V 5 bases and J 2 bases; bases outside gene matches: 17. CDR3 length: 19 residues. Germline V gives CDR1 KGHSH, CDR2 LQKENI. CDR3 DNA sequence: TGTGCCAGCTCATCCCTTCCAAGACTAGCGGGAATCCGGACCTACGAGCAGTACTTC. Translation: CASSSLPRLAGIRTYEQYF.

The rearrangement links TRBV6-6 to TRBJ2-7; the D gene is possibly TRBD2 (6 bases). V lost 4 bases and J 5 bases, leaving 15 bases between the germline ends. Germline values: CDR1 MNHNY, CDR2 SVGAGI (reference sequence). The CDR3 is 14 residues long. The CDR3 DNA reads TGTGCCAGCAGTTTCCTAGCGAGTGGGAACGAGCAGTACTTC. As protein: CASSFLASGNEQYF.

The genes are TRBV5-1 and TRBJ2-3; D gene ambiguous. The V and J ends lost 1 base and 1 base respectively, with 7 bases between them. This CDR3 region has 14 residues. In germline, CDR1 is SGHRS, CDR2 YFSETQ. The CDR3 sequence: CASSLTTGTDTQYF. In DNA form, the CDR3 reads TGCGCCAGCAGCTTGACGACGGGCACAGATACGCAGTATTTT.

The rearrangement links TRBV6-5 to TRBJ1-5; D ambiguous. Trimming removed 10 bases from V and 0 bases from J, with 16 bases in between. This CDR3 region has 15 residues. Germline V gene data show CDR1 as MNHEY and CDR2 as SVGAGI. The CDR3 DNA is TGTGCCACCCGAACTAGGGAGTATAGCAATCAGCCCCAGCATTTT. Translation: CATRTREYSNQPQHF.

This rearrangement joins TRBV18 to TRBJ2-1; D gene unclear. This CDR3 has 11 amino acids. V was shortened by 5 bases and J by 8 bases, with 7 bases between the two germline ends. Germline V gene sequence: CDR1 KGHSH, CDR2 LQKENI. The CDR3 region has the DNA TGTGCCAGCTCAATAAGTGATGAGCAGTTCTTC. Translated, it gives CASSISDEQFF.

This chain links TRBV7-8 with TRBJ2-1; the D gene is possibly TRBD1 (5 bases). Germline V gene data show CDR1 as SGHVS and CDR2 as FQNEAQ. V was clipped by 2 bases and J by 1 base, with 9 bases between them. This CDR3 spans 15 amino acids. The CDR3 DNA sequence: TGTGCCAGCAGCTTACAGGCAGGGTCCTACAATGAGCAGTTCTTC. Its protein is CASSLQAGSYNEQFF.